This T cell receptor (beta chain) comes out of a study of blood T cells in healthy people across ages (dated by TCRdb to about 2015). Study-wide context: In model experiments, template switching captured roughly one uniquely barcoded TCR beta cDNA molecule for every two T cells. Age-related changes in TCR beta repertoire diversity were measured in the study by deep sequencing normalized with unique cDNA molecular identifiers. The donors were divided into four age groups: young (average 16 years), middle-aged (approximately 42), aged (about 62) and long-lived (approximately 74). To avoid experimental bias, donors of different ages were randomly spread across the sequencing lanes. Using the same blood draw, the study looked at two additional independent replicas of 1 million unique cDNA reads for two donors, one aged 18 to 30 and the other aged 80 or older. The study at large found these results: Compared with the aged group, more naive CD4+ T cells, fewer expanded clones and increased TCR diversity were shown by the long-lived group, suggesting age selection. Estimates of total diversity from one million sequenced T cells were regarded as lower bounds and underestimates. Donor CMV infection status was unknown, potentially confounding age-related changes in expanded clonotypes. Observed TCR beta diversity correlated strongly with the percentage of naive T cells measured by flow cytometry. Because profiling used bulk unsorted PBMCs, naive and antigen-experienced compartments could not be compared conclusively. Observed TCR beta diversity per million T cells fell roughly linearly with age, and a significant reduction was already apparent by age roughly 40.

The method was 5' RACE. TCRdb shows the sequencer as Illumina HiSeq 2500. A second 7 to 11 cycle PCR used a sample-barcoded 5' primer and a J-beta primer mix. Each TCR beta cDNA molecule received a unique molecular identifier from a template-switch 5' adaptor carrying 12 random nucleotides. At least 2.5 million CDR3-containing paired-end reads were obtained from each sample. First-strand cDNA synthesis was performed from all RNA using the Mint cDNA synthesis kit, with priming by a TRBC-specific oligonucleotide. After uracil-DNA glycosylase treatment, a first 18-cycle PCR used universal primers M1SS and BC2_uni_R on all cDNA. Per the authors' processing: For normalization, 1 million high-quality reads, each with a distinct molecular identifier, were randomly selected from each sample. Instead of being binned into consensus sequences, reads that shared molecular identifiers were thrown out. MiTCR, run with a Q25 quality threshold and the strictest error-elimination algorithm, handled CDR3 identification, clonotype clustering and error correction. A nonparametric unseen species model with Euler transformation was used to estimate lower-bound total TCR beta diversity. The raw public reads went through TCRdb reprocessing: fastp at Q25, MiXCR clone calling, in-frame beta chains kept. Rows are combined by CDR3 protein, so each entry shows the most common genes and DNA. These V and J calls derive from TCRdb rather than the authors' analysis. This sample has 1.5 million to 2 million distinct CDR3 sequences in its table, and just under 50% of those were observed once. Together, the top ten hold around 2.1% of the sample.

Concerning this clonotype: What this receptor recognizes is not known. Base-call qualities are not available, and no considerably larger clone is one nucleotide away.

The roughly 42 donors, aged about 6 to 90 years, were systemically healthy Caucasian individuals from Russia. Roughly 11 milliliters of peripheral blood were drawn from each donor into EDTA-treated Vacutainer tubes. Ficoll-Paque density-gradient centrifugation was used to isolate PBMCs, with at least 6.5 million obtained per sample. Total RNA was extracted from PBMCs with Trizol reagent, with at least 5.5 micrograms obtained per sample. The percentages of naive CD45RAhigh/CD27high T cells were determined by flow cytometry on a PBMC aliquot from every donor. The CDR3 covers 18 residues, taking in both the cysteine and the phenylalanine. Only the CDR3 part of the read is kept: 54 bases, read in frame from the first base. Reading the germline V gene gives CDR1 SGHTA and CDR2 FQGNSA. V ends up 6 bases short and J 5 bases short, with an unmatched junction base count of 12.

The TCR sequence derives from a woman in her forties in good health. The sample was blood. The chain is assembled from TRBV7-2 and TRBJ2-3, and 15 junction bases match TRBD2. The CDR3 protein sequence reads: CASRRTSGGALFVDTQYF. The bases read TGTGCCAGCAGACGGACTAGCGGGGGGGCCTTATTCGTAGATACGCAGTATTTT.